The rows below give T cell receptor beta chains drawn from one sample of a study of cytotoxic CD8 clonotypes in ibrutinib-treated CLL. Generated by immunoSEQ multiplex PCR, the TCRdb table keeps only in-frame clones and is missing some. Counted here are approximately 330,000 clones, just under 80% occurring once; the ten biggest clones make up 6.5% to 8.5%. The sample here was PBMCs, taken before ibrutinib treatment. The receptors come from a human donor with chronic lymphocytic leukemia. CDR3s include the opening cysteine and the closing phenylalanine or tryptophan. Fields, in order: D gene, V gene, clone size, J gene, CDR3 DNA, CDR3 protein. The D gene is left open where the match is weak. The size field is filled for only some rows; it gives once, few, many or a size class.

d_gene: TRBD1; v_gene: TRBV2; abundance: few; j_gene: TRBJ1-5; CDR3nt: TGTGCCAGCAGCGGGACAGGGGGCAATCAGCCCCAGCATTTT; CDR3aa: CASSGTGGNQPQHF
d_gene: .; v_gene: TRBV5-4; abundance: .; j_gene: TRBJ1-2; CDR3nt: TGTGCCAGCAGCTATTGGGGGGCGGATGGCTACACCTTC; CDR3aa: CASSYWGADGYTF
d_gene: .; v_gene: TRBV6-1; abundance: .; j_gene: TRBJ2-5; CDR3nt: TGTGCCAGCAGTGCCATAGTACGTGTAAAAGAGACCCAGTACTTC; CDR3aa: CASSAIVRVKETQYF
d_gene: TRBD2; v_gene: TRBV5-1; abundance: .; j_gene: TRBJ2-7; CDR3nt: TGCGCCAGCAGCCCAGGGACTAGCGGGAGGGCCCACGAGCAGTACTTC; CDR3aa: CASSPGTSGRAHEQYF
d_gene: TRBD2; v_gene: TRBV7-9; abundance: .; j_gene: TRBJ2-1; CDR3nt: TGTGCCAGCAGCCCCGGACTAGCGGGAGGGCCGTTTGTTTACAATGAGCAGTTCTTC; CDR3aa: CASSPGLAGGPFVYNEQFF
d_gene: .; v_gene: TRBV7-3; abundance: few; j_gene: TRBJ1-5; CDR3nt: TGTGCCAGCAGCTTATACTCTCCCTCCCTTGGGCAGCCCCAGCATTTT; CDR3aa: CASSLYSPSLGQPQHF
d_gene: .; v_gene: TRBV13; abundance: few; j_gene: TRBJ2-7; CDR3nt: TGTGCCAGCAGCTTAGGGTCCGCCTCTCTCCACTTC; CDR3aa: CASSLGSASLHF
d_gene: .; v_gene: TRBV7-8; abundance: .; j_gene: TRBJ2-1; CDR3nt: TGTGCCAGCAGCTACAGGGCGACCTACAATGAGCAGTTCTTC; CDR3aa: CASSYRATYNEQFF
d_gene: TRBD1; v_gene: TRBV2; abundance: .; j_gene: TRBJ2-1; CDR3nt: TGTGCCAGCAGGAATGACAGGGAAGAGCAGTTCTTC; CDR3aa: CASRNDREEQFF
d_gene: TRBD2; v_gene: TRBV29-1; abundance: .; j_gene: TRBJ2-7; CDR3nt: TGCAGCGTTGCCCCGGGGGGCTACGAGCAGTACTTC; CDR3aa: CSVAPGGYEQYF
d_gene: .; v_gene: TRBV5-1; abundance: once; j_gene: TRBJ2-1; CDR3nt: TGCGCCAGCAACCTAGCCGGGACGGGCTCCTACAATGAGCAGTTCTTC; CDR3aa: CASNLAGTGSYNEQFF
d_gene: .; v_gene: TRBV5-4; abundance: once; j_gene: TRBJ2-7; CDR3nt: TGTGCCAGCAGCTCCCCTGGGGTCCCCCCCTACGAGCAGTACTTC; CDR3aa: CASSSPGVPPYEQYF
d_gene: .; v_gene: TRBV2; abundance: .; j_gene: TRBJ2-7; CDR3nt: TGTGCCAGCAGTGAAGGGCGCGGGGAAAGCTCCTACGAGCAGTACTTC; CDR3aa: CASSEGRGESSYEQYF
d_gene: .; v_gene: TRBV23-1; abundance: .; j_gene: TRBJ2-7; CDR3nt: TGCGCCAGCAGGCCCCGGTTCCTCTACGAGCAGTACTTC; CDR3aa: CASRPRFLYEQYF
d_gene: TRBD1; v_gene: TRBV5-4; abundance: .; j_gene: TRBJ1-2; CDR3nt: TGTGCCAGCAGCTCTCAGCAGGGGGCGTATGGCTACACCTTC; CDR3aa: CASSSQQGAYGYTF
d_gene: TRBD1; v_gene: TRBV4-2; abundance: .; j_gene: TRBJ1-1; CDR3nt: TGTGCCAGCAGCCGAGACAGGGACACTGAAGCTTTCTTT; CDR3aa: CASSRDRDTEAFF
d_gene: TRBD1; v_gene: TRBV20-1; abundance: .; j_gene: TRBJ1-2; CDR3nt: TGCATGGGACAGGGGCCTTATGGCTACACCTTC; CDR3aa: CMGQGPYGYTF
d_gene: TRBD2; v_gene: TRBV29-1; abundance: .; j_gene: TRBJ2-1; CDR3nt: TGCAGCGCTGAAGAGCGGGCTAGCGGGAGGACTGAGCAGTTCTTC; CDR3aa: CSAEERASGRTEQFF
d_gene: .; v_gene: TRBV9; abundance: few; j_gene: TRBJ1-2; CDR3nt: TGTGCCAGCAGCGCCGGACAGTATCATGGTGGCTACACCTTC; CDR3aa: CASSAGQYHGGYTF
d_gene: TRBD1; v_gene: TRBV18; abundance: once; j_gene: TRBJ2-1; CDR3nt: TGTGCCAGCTCACAACCGGGACAGGGTTTCAATGAGCAGTTCTTC; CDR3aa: CASSQPGQGFNEQFF
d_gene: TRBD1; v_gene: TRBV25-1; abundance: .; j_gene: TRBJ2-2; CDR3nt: TGTGCCAGCAGTGGGCCCCTCGGACAGGGCGAAGTGGAGCTGTTTTTT; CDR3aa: CASSGPLGQGEVELFF
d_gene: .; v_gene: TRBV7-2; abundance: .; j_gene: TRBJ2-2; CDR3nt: TGTGCCAGCAGCTTATACAGGAACACCGGGGAGCTGTTTTTT; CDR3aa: CASSLYRNTGELFF
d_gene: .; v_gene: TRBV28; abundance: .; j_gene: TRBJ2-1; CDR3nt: TGTGCCAGCCGCCGGCTGGGATTCATCTATGAGCAGTTCTTC; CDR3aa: CASRRLGFIYEQFF
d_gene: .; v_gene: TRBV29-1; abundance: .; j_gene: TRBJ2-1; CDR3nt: TGCAGCGGGAGAAATTATTCAAGCTCCTACAATGAGCAGTTCTTC; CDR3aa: CSGRNYSSSYNEQFF
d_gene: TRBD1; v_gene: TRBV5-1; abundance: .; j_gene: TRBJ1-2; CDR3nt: TGCGCCAGCAGCTTGACGACAGGGATTGGCTACACCTTC; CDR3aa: CASSLTTGIGYTF
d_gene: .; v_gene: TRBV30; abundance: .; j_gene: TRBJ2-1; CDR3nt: TGTGCCTGGGTTAGGGACACAAGGATGGGGAATGAGCAGTTCTTC; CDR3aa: CAWVRDTRMGNEQFF
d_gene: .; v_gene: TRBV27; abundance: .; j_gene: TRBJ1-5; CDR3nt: TGTGCCAGCAGTAGGGGCTCCGATAACAATCAGCCCCAGCATTTT; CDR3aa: CASSRGSDNNQPQHF
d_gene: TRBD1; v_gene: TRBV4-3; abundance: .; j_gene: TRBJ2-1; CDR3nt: TGCGCCAGCAGCCAATGGGACAGGGGAATCGAGGAGCAGTTCTTC; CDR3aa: CASSQWDRGIEEQFF
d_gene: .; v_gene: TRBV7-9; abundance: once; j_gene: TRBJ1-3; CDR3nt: TGTGCCAGCAGCCCTAGCCTAGGGACCGTTGGAAACACCATATATTTT; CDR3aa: CASSPSLGTVGNTIYF
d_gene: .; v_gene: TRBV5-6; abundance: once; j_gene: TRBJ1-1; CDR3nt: TGTGCCAGCAGCTTGGATCCCAGCCAACCCCATAACACTGAAGCTTTCTTT; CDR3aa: CASSLDPSQPHNTEAFF
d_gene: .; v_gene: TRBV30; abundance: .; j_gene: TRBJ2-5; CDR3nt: TGTGCCTGGAGTACCCTGCGGGGCCGGGAAGAGACCCAGTACTTC; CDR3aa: CAWSTLRGREETQYF
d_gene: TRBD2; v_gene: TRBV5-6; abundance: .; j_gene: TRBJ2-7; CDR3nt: TGTGCCAGCAGCTTGGCGGGACTAGGGTACGAGCAGTACTTC; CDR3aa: CASSLAGLGYEQYF
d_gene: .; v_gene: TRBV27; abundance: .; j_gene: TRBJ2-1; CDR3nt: TGTGCCAGCAGTCCCAGCGGTTCCTACAATGAGCAGTTCTTC; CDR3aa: CASSPSGSYNEQFF
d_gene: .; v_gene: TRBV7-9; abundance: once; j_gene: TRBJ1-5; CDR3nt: TGTGCCAGCAGCGAAAGATCGAATCAGCCCCAGCATTTT; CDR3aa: CASSERSNQPQHF